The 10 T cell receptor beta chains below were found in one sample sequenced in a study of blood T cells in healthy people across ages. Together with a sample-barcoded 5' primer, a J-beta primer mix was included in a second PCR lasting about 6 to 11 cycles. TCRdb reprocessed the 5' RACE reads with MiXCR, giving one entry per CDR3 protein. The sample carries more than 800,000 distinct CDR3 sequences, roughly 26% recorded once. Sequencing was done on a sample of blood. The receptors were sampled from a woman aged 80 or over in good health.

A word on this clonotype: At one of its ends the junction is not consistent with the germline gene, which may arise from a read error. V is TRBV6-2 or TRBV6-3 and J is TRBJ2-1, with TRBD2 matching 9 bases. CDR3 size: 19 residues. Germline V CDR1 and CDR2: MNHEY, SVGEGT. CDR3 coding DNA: TGTGCCGGCAGTTACCCAGGGAGGCGAGCGGGGGGCATCAGGGATGAGCAGTTCTTC. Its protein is CAGSYPGRRAGGIRDEQFF.

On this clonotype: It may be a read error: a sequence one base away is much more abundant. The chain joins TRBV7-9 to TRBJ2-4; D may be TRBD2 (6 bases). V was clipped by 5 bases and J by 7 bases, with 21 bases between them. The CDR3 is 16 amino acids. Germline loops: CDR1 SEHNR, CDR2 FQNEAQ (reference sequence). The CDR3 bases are TGTGCCAGCAGCAGCAACTCGGGACTCTTTCCTAACATTCAGTACTTC. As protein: CASSSNSGLFPNIQYF.

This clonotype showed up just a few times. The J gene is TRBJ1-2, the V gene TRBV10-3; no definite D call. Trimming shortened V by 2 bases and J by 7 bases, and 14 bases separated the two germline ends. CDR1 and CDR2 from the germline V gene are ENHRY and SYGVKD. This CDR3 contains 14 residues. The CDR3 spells CAISEDLPWGGYTF. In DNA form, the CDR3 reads TGTGCCATCAGTGAGGACCTCCCCTGGGGTGGCTACACCTTC.

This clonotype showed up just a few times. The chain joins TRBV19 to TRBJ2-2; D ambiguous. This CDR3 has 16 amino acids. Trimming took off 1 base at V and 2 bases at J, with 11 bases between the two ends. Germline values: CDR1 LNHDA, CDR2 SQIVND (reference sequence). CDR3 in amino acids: CASSIARLSNTGELFF. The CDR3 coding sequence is TGTGCCAGTAGTATAGCCCGCTTATCCAACACCGGGGAGCTGTTTTTT.

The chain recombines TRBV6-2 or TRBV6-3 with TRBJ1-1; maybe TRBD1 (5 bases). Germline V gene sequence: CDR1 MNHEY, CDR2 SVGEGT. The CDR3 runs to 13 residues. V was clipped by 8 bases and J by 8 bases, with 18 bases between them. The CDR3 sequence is CASEAQGGDEAFF. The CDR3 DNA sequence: TGTGCCAGCGAGGCGCAAGGTGGGGACGAAGCTTTCTTT.

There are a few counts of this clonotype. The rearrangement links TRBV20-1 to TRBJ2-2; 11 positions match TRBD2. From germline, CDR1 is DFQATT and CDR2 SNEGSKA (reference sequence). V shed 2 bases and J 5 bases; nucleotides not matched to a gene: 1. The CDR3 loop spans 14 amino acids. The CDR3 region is CSARLAGGTGELFF. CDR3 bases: TGCAGTGCTAGACTAGCGGGGGGTACCGGGGAGCTGTTTTTT.

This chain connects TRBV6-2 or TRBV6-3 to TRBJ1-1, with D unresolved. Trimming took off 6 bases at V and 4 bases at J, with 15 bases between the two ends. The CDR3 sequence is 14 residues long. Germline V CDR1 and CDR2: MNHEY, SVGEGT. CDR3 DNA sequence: TGTGCCAGCAGCCGTACGAAGAGTTTCACTGAAGCTTTCTTT. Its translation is CASSRTKSFTEAFF.

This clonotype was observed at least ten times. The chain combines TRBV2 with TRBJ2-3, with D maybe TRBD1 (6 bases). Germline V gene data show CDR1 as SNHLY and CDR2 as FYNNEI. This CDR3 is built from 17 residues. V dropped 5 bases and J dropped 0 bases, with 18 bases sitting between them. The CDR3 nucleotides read TGTGCCAGCAGTCTTTCCCGGACAGCCACTAGCACAGATACGCAGTATTTT. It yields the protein CASSLSRTATSTDTQYF.

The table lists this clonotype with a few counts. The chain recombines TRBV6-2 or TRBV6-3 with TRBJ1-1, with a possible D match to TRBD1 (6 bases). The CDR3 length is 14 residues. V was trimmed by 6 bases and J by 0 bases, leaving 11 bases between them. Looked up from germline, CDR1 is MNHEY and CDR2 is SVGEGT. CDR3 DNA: TGTGCCAGCAGCTCAGGGGTCCTGAACACTGAAGCTTTCTTT. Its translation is CASSSGVLNTEAFF.

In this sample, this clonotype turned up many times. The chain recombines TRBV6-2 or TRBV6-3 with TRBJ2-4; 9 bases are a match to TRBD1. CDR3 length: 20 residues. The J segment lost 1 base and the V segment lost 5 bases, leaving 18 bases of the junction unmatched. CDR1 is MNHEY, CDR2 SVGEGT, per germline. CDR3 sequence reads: CASSPGTGRSSSIAKNIQYF. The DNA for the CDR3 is TGTGCCAGCAGTCCCGGGACAGGGCGGTCAAGTAGTATCGCCAAAAACATTCAGTACTTC.